This T cell receptor (beta chain) was profiled in a study of molecular identifiers for immune sequencing clone quantification. Using its own MiXCR run on the PCR reads, TCRdb lists one record per CDR3 protein. The data hold over 600,000 distinct CDR3 sequences, with 15% to 20% observed a single time. This TCR was recovered from a human donor in good health. Some libraries in this study had Jurkat cell RNA spiked in. Input material: naive CD8+ T cells from blood, with Jurkat cell RNA spiked in. The subset here: FACS-sorted CD8+CD4-CCR7+CD45RA+ naive T cells.

The CDR3 loop reads CASSLLLGIRYEQYF. CDR3 DNA: TGTGCCAGCAGTTTATTGCTGGGGATCCGCTACGAGCAGTACTTC. The genes are TRBV27 and TRBJ2-7, with unresolved D. Per germline, CDR1 MNHEY and CDR2 SMNVEV (reference sequence). The CDR3 contains 15 residues. Trimming shortened V by 1 base and J by 3 bases, and 13 bases separated the two germline ends.